This TCR beta chain derives from a study of CXCR3-negative and CXCR3-positive naive CD8 T cells. Overall study: Sequencing yielded approximately 150 million TRB reads, roughly 1.5 +/- 0.3 million per library.

Through 5' RACE with UMI labels, the TRB cDNA libraries were prepared. TCRdb re-called the 5' RACE reads; every CDR3 protein appears as one record, without DNA. This repertoire comprises roughly 80,000 distinct CDR3 sequences; its ten largest clones make up approximately 0.62%. CD8+ T cell subsets were each sorted in triplicate, more than 250,000 cells apiece. CD45RO-CCR7+CD27+CD95- characterized naive CD8+ T cells. CDR3 length: 13 amino acids. The germline gives CDR1 SNHLY, CDR2 FYNNEI. Note on this clonotype: As yet, its antigen is unknown.

Study-wide results and limits: CXCR3-positive naive cells had TRB CDR3s that were more hydrophobic than CXCR3-negative naive cells had. Diversity in memory CD8+ cells fell much lower than the comparably high levels seen in both naive subsets.

V usage is TRBV2 and J usage is TRBJ2-1; absent DNA, TCRdb's TRBD1 call cannot be checked. This TCR was recovered from a human donor in good health. Some clones in this sample may be carry-over from other donors' samples. Sequenced: naive CXCR3+ CD8+ T cells from blood. Regarding subset: CD45RO-CCR7+CD27+CD95- naive CD8+ T cells expressing CXCR3 (TNR3+). The chain's CDR3 is CASRGGRYNEQFF.